This T cell receptor (beta chain) was captured in a study of cytomegalovirus exposure and HLA in healthy donors. Study-wide results and limits: Cytomegalovirus-associated TCR beta chains were listed, numbering over 150.

Amplification used 60 Vbeta primers and 13 Jbeta primers. Assay: immunoSEQ multiplex PCR; the TCRdb copy retains only in-frame clones and omits some. The sample holds around 150,000 clones, 75% to 80% seen once. As for this clone: What it binds is unknown.

Germline V gene lookup returns CDR1 SGHVS and CDR2 FNYEAQ. The CDR3 spans 17 residues. Unmatched junction bases numbered 10, after V lost 1 base and J lost 5 bases. The TCR originated in a woman younger than 45 in good health and CMV-seronegative. The chain recombines TRBV7-6 with TRBJ1-1, with TRBD1 identical over 10 bases. The specimen was PBMCs. CDR3 nucleotide sequence: TGTGCCAGCAGCTTAGTCCCCGGACAGGGGGATTGGACTGAAGCTTTCTTT. Encoded protein: CASSLVPGQGDWTEAFF.